This T cell receptor (beta chain) comes out of a study of vaccination and CD4 T cells after COVID-19. Described treatment: roughly 10-day PBMC culture with coronavirus spike peptide pools or control peptides (ViraFEST assay). On this clonotype: The target antigen is unknown.

Sequencing of DNA taken from cultured CD4+ T cells relied on the Oncomine TCR Beta short-read assay. TCRdb re-called the PCR reads through MiXCR, storing one row per CDR3 protein. Of just over 14,000 distinct CDR3 sequences in the sample, approximately 73% were seen once. Study-level findings and limits: A nonsignificant median increase from around 20 to 38 SARS-CoV-2-reactive clonotypes was observed.

The CDR3 totals 13 residues. The ends lost 6 bases at V and 3 bases at J; junction bases unmatched: 5. Germline values: CDR1 MNHEY, CDR2 SMNVEV (reference sequence). This TCR was sampled from a human donor who had recovered from COVID-19. The chain joins TRBV27 to TRBJ2-7; 7 positions agree with TRBD1. Sample: CD4+ T cells from blood, cultured in vitro. The CDR3 is CASSPGQRYEQYF. In nucleotides, the CDR3 is TGTGCCAGCAGCCCGGGACAGCGCTACGAGCAGTACTTC.